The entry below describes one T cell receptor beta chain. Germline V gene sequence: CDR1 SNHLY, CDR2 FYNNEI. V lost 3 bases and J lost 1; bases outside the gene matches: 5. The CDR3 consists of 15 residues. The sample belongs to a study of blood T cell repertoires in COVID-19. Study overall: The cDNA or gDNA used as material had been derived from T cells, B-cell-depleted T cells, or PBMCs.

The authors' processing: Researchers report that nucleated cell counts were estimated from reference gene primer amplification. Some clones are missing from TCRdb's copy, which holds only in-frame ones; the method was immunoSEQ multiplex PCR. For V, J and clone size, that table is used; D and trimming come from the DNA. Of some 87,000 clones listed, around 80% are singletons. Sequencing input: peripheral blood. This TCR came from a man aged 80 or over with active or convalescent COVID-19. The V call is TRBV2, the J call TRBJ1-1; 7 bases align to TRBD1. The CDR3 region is CASSDYRGPNTEAFF. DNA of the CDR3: TGTGCCAGCAGTGACTACAGGGGCCCGAACACTGAAGCTTTCTTT.